The entry below gives a single T cell receptor (beta chain) sequence along with its context. Libraries were prepared by immunoSEQ multiplex PCR; TCRdb keeps only in-frame clonotypes and omits some of them. The sample holds roughly 12,000 clones, nearly 70% seen once. The sample belongs to a study of CD4+ T cells in melanoma. The V end was cut by 6 bases, the J end by 1 base, with 9 bases between. The CDR3 runs 13 residues. Germline loops: CDR1 MNHNS, CDR2 SASEGT. The chain uses TRBV6-1 and TRBJ1-1; D unresolved. This receptor was identified in a human donor with melanoma. The sample comprised cells from a culture (not recorded whether cultured in vitro). The CDR3 loop is CASSSNWNTEAFF. The CDR3 DNA follows: TGTGCCAGCAGCAGCAATTGGAACACTGAAGCTTTCTTT.